This TCR beta chain emerged from a study of blood T cell repertoires in COVID-19. Overall study: Researchers got acute and convalescent COVID-19 samples from the United States, Italy and Spain. T cells, B-cell-depleted T cells, or PBMCs supplied cDNA or gDNA.

Authors' methods: Amplified reference gene primers provided the basis for estimating nucleated cell counts. Assay: immunoSEQ multiplex PCR; the TCRdb copy retains only in-frame clones and omits some. V, J and clone size are those of that table, while D and trimming were read from the DNA. The sample contains about 170,000 clones, 80% to 90% of which appear only once. The CDR3 contains 15 residues. The V segment lost 3 bases and the J segment 6 bases; nucleotides outside the gene matches: 5. Germline V gene data show CDR1 as SEHNR and CDR2 as FQNEAQ (reference sequence). Seattle patient enrollment occurred during active infection, with longitudinal follow-up thereafter.

The receptor was derived from a woman aged 55-75 years with COVID-19, enrolled during active disease. Sequenced sample: peripheral blood. The chain combines TRBV7-9 with TRBJ2-7, with 13 bases fitting TRBD2. CDR3 sequence: CASSFGLAGALEQYF. DNA of the CDR3: TGTGCCAGCAGCTTCGGACTAGCGGGAGCTCTCGAGCAGTACTTC.